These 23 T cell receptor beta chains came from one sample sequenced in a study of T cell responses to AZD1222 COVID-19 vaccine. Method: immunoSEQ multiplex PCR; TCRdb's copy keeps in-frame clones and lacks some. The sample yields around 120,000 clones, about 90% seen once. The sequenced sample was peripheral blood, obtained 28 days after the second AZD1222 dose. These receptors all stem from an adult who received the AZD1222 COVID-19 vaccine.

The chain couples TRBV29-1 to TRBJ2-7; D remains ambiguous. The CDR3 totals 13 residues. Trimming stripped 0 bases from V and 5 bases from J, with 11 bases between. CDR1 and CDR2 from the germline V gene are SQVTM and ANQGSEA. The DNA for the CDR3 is TGCAGCGTTGAAGATCTTTCGAGAAACGAGCAGTACTTC. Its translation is CSVEDLSRNEQYF.

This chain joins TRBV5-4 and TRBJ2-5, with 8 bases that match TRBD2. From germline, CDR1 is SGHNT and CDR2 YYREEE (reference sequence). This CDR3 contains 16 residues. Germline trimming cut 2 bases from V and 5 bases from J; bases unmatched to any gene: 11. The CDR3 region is CASSLTSGLRGETQYF. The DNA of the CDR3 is TGTGCCAGCAGCTTAACTAGCGGTCTAAGGGGGGAGACCCAGTACTTC.

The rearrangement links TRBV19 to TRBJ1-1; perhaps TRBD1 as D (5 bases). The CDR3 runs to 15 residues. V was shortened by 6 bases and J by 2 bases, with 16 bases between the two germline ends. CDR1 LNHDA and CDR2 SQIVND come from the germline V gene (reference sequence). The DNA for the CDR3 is TGTGCCAGTAGCATTGATACAGGAACCAACACTGAAGCTTTCTTT. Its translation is CASSIDTGTNTEAFF.

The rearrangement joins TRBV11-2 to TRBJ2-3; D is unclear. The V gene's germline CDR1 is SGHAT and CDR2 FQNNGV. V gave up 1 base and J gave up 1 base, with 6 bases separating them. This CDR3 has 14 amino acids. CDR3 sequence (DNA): TGTGCCAGCAGCTTAGCCGGAGGCACAGATACGCAGTATTTT. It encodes CASSLAGGTDTQYF. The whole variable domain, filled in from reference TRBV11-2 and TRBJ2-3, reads EAGVAQSPRYKIIEKRQSVAFWCNPISGHATLYWYQQILGQGPKLLIQFQNNGVVDDSQLPKDRFSAERLKGVDSTLKIQPAKLEDSAVYLCASSLAGGTDTQYFGPGTRLTVL.

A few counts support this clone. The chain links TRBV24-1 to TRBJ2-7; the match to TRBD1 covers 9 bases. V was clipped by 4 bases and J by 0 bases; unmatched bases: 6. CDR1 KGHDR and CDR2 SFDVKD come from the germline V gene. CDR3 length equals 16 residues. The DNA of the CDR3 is TGTGCCACCAGTGACTCCGGGACAGGGAACTCCTACGAGCAGTACTTC. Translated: CATSDSGTGNSYEQYF.

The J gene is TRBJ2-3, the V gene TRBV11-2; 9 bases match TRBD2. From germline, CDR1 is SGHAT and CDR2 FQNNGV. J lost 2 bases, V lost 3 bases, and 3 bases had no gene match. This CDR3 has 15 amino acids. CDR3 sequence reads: CASSFLAGFTDTQYF. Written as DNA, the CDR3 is TGTGCCAGCAGCTTCCTAGCGGGATTCACAGATACGCAGTATTTT.

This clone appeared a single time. The chain's CDR3 is CASSPTHFKQWAGGPHNEQFF. The CDR3 DNA follows: TGTGCCAGCAGCCCGACCCATTTTAAGCAGTGGGCGGGAGGGCCACACAATGAGCAGTTCTTC. The chain carries TRBV13 and TRBJ2-1; 9 positions agree with TRBD2. This CDR3 is built from 21 residues. J gave up 5 bases and V 5 bases, and 25 bases lay outside the gene matches. Germline V gene sequence: CDR1 PRHDT, CDR2 FYEKMQ (reference sequence).

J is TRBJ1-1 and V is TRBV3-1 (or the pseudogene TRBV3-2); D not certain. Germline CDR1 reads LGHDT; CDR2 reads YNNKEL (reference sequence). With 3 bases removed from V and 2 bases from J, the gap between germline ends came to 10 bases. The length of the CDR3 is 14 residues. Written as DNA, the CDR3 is TGTGCCAGCAGCCATGGACCCGCCAACACTGAAGCTTTCTTT. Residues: CASSHGPANTEAFF.

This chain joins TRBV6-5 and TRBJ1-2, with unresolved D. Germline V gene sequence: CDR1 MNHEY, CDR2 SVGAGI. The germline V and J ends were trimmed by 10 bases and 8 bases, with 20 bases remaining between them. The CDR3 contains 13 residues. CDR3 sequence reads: CATRTPGFGGYTF. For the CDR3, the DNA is TGTGCCACCCGTACCCCGGGTTTCGGCGGCTACACCTTC.

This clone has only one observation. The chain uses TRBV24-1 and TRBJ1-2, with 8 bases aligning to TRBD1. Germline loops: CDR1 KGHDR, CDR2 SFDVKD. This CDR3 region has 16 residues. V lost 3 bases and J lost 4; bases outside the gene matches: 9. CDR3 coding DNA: TGTGCCACCAGTGATGGGGGGACAGGAGGGACCTATGGCTACACCTTC. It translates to CATSDGGTGGTYGYTF.

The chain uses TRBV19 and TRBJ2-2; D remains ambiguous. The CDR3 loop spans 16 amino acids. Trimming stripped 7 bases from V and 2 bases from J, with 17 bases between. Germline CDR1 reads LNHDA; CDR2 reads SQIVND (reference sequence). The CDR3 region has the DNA TGTGCCAGTAAACCCCCCGGGCGTGGAAACACCGGGGAGCTGTTTTTT. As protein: CASKPPGRGNTGELFF.

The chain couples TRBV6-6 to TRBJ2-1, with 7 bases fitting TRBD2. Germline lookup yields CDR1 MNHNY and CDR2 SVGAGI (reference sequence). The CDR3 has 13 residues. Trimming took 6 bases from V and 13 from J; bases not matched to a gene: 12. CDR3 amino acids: CASRMAGEWDQFF. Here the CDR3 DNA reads TGTGCCAGCAGGATGGCGGGGGAGTGGGACCAGTTCTTC.

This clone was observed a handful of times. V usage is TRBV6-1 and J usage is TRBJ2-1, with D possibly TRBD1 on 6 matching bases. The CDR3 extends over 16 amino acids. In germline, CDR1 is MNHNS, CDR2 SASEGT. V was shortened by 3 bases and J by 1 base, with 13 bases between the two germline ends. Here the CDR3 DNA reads TGTGCCAGCAGTGACATACAGGGAAGATCCTACAATGAGCAGTTCTTC. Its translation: CASSDIQGRSYNEQFF.

CDR3 protein: CASSTGGSTDTQYF. For the CDR3, the DNA is TGTGCCAGCAGTACAGGGGGAAGCACAGATACGCAGTATTTT. This rearrangement joins TRBV5-5 to TRBJ2-3; 8 bases are a match to TRBD1. This CDR3 has 14 residues. The germline V gene has CDR1 SGHKS and CDR2 YYEKEE (reference sequence). The junction had 2 bases not matched to a gene; V was cut back by 5 bases and J by 0 bases.

The CDR3 protein is CASRDSYQETQYF. The CDR3 DNA is TGTGCCAGCAGGGACTCGTACCAAGAGACCCAGTACTTC. The V and J genes are TRBV2 and TRBJ2-5, with D possibly being TRBD2 (5 bases). From germline, CDR1 is SNHLY and CDR2 FYNNEI. The CDR3 has 13 amino acids. With 6 bases removed from V and 0 bases from J, the gap between germline ends came to 8 bases.

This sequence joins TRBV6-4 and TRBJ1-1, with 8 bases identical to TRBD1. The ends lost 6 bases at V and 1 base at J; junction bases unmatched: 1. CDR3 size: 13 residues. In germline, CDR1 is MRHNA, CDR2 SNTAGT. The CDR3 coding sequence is TGTGCCAGCAGGGACAGGGAGAACACTGAAGCTTTCTTT. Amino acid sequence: CASRDRENTEAFF.

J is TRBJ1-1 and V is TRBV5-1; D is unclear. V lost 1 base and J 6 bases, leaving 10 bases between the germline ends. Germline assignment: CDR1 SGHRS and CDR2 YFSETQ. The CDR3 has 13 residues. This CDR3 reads CASSLYGVSEAFF. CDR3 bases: TGCGCCAGCAGCTTGTACGGGGTGTCTGAAGCTTTCTTT.

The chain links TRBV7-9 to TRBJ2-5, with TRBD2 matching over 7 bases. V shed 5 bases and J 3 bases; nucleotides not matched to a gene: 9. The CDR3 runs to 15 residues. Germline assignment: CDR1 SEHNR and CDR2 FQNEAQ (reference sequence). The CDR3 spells CASSRPLLAKETQYF. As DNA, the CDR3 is TGTGCCAGCAGCCGCCCCCTACTAGCGAAAGAGACCCAGTACTTC.

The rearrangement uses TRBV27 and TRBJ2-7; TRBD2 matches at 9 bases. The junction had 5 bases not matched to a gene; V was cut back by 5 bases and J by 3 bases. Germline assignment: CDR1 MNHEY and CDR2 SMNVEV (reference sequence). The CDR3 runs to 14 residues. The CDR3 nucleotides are TGTGCCAGCAGTCCCGGGACTAGCTACTACGAGCAGTACTTC. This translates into CASSPGTSYYEQYF.

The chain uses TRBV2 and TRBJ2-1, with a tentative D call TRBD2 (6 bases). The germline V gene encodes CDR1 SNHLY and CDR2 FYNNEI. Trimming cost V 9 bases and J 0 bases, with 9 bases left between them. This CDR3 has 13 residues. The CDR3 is CASRESSYNEQFF. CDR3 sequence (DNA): TGTGCCAGTCGGGAGTCCTCCTACAATGAGCAGTTCTTC.

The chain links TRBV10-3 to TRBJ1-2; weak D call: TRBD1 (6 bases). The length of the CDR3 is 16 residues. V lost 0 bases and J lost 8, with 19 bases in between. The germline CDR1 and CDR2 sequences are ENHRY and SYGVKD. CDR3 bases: TGTGCCATCAGTGAGTCAAGTATTGGGGGGCCTCACGGCTACACCTTC. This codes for CAISESSIGGPHGYTF.

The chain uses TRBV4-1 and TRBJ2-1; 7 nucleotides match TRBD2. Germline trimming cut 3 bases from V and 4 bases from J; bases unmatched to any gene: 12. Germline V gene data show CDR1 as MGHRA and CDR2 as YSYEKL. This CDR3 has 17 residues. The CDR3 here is CASSQRLAGALYNEQFF. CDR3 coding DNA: TGCGCCAGCAGCCAGAGATTGGCGGGAGCATTGTACAATGAGCAGTTCTTC.

The CDR3 region is CASSLAHEEQFF. The CDR3 coding sequence is TGTGCCAGCAGCTTAGCGCATGAGGAGCAGTTCTTC. The chain is built from TRBV7-8 and TRBJ2-1; no definite D call. This CDR3 contains 12 residues. Germline V lookup: CDR1 SGHVS, CDR2 FQNEAQ. Trimming pared 0 bases from V and 10 bases from J, leaving 7 bases between.